A selection of T cell receptor beta chains follows, all from one sample in a study of blood T cell repertoires in COVID-19. Only in-frame clones appear in the TCRdb table, and some are missing; sequencing was by immunoSEQ multiplex PCR. The top ten hold approximately 18% of the sample, which has approximately 150,000 clones, about four fifths seen once. The specimen was peripheral blood. The receptors were sampled from a woman in her seventies who had recovered from COVID-19. CDR3s include the opening cysteine and the closing phenylalanine or tryptophan.

V gene: TRBV9; CDR3 protein: CASTAGTYNSPLHF
V gene: TRBV6-1; CDR3 protein: CASSEGSVRGPQHF
V gene: TRBV5-1; CDR3 protein: CASKGDGYEQYF
V gene: TRBV28; CDR3 protein: CASSLVSLVDTYEQYF
V gene: TRBV6-5; CDR3 protein: CASMKGQGSREQYF
V gene: TRBV7-3; CDR3 protein: CASSLTVGTGELFF
V gene: TRBV5-1; CDR3 protein: CASSFSGDRAGNTIYF
V gene: TRBV5-6; CDR3 protein: CASSLAFRDRGTDTQYF
V gene: TRBV7-2; CDR3 protein: CASSPSWGQGGNIQYF
V gene: TRBV7-9; CDR3 protein: CATGTGASYEQYF
V gene: TRBV5-1; CDR3 protein: CASSATGEQTNTEAFF
V gene: TRBV4-1; CDR3 protein: CASSPDPNRGSYEQYF
V gene: TRBV4-2; CDR3 protein: CASSQGVGGTYEQYF
V gene: TRBV9; CDR3 protein: CASSTQSKGESYEQYF
V gene: TRBV30; CDR3 protein: CAWIPGQPNYGYTF
V gene: TRBV5-1; CDR3 protein: CASGRLLPDTDTQYF
V gene: TRBV13; CDR3 protein: CASSLRSEQYF
V gene: TRBV15; CDR3 protein: CATSRDGGAVNQPQHF
V gene: TRBV19; CDR3 protein: CASRNRAGWTEAFF
V gene: TRBV5-1; CDR3 protein: CASSLGRAAEQYF
V gene: TRBV30; CDR3 protein: CAWSHTRGDTQYF
V gene: TRBV30; CDR3 protein: CAWSEGFVYEQYF
V gene: TRBV28; CDR3 protein: CASSLRALNTEAFF
V gene: TRBV18; CDR3 protein: CASSGTGEMETQYF
V gene: TRBV18; CDR3 protein: CASSPGTPGTHEQFF
V gene: TRBV6-5; CDR3 protein: CASSYSTSGATDTQYF
V gene: TRBV7-8; CDR3 protein: CASSPPGTGNQETQYF
V gene: TRBV4-1; CDR3 protein: CASSRQYNQPQHF
V gene: TRBV7-3; CDR3 protein: CASSTSGGPYNEQFF
V gene: TRBV5-1; CDR3 protein: CASSLGPDQPQHF
V gene: TRBV18; CDR3 protein: CASSPIAGGTETQYF
V gene: TRBV29-1; CDR3 protein: CSAGGLAGGEQFF
V gene: TRBV29-1; CDR3 protein: CSVGDPSGRVHTQYF
V gene: TRBV30; CDR3 protein: CAWSVPWPSLAFF
V gene: TRBV11-3; CDR3 protein: CASSRQAGPYNEQFF
V gene: TRBV12-5; CDR3 protein: CASAPGHPNTEAFF
V gene: TRBV5-1; CDR3 protein: CASRDPEGGETQYF